A single sample is the source of the 21 T cell receptor beta chains below, sequenced in a study of PD-L1 blockade in urothelial cancer. The table came from immunoSEQ multiplex PCR; TCRdb's copy has only in-frame clones and leaves some out. In the table there are some 42,000 clones, more than 65% of which are singletons. The starting material was PBMCs, obtained around atezolizumab (anti-PD-L1) treatment. These receptors were collected from a man in his sixties or seventies with urothelial cancer.

The V gene is TRBV2, the J gene TRBJ2-4; the D is unclear. V was clipped by 9 bases and J by 3 bases, with 12 bases between them. The V gene's germline CDR1 is SNHLY and CDR2 FYNNEI. The CDR3 is 13 residues long. The CDR3 reads CARHRVDKNIQYF. The DNA for the CDR3 is TGTGCCAGACACCGGGTTGACAAAAACATTCAGTACTTC.

The chain couples TRBV28 to TRBJ2-1; 8 bases are a match to TRBD2. Germline V lookup: CDR1 MDHEN, CDR2 SYDVKM. The CDR3 has 15 amino acids. V was pared by 2 bases and J by 5 bases, with 5 bases of the junction left unmatched. CDR3 DNA: TGTGCCAGCAGTTTACGGGGGGGCAGGAACAATGAGCAGTTCTTC. Translation gives CASSLRGGRNNEQFF.

V and J are TRBV10-2 and TRBJ1-2; no definite D call. Germline assignment: CDR1 WSHSY and CDR2 SAAADI. Trimming shortened V by 6 bases and J by 4 bases, and 9 bases separated the two germline ends. The CDR3 extends over 12 amino acids. The CDR3 is CASRQDAYGYTF. CDR3 DNA sequence: TGCGCCAGCAGGCAGGATGCCTATGGCTACACCTTC.

The CDR3 sequence: CASSQGARRVGNTQYF. In nucleotides, the CDR3 is TGTGCCAGCAGCCAAGGGGCGCGGAGGGTGGGAAACACCCAGTACTTC. The chain carries TRBV4-2 and TRBJ2-5, with a possible D match to TRBD2 (6 bases). V lost 1 base and J lost 8, with 20 bases in between. Germline values: CDR1 LGHNA, CDR2 YNFKEQ. This CDR3 contains 16 residues.

V and J are TRBV5-4 and TRBJ2-2; maybe TRBD1 (6 bases). The CDR3 runs 15 residues. Trimming stripped 5 bases from V and 4 bases from J, with 15 bases between. The germline CDR1 and CDR2 sequences are SGHNT and YYREEE (reference sequence). DNA of the CDR3: TGTGCCAGCAGTCAAACCGGGACATTCACCGGGGAGCTGTTTTTT. Amino acid sequence: CASSQTGTFTGELFF.

This clone occurred once. V is TRBV6-5 and J is TRBJ2-5, with a possible D match to TRBD1 (6 bases). Germline V gene data show CDR1 as MNHEY and CDR2 as SVGAGI. CDR3 length equals 11 residues. Trimming removed 7 bases from V and 7 bases from J, with 10 bases in between. In DNA, the CDR3 is TGTGCCAGCAATGAAGGGGGGACCCAGTACTTC. It codes for CASNEGGTQYF.

V is TRBV5-6 and J is TRBJ2-7, with 7 bases aligning to TRBD1. The CDR3 contains 14 residues. V shed 4 bases and J 2 bases; nucleotides not matched to a gene: 6. Germline-derived CDR1 and CDR2 are SGHDT and YYEEEE. DNA of the CDR3: TGTGCCAGCAGCCTACTACAGGGGACCTACGAGCAGTACTTC. Translated: CASSLLQGTYEQYF.

J is TRBJ2-7 and V is TRBV10-3; D ambiguous. This CDR3 has 15 amino acids. The V gene's germline CDR1 is ENHRY and CDR2 SYGVKD. V was clipped by 0 bases and J by 0 bases, with 9 bases between them. CDR3 amino acids: CAISESAKSSYEQYF. CDR3 sequence (DNA): TGTGCCATCAGTGAGTCTGCCAAGAGCTCCTACGAGCAGTACTTC.

The chain is built from TRBV28 and TRBJ2-1; maybe TRBD1 (6 bases). The V gene's germline CDR1 is MDHEN and CDR2 SYDVKM. The V end was cut by 6 bases, the J end by 5 bases, with 29 bases between. The CDR3 runs 19 residues. The CDR3 nucleotides read TGTGCCAGCAGCCCGAGAATCTATGGGGTGTCTGGACAGAACAATGAGCAGTTCTTC. Translated: CASSPRIYGVSGQNNEQFF. The full variable domain, completed using reference TRBV28 and TRBJ2-1, is DVKVTQSSRYLVKRTGEKVFLECVQDMDHENMFWYRQDPGLGLRLIYFSYDVKMKEKGDIPEGYSVSREKKERFSLILESASTNQTSMYLCASSPRIYGVSGQNNEQFFGPGTRLTVL.

The gene calls are TRBV11-2 and TRBJ2-1, with 12 nucleotides matching TRBD1. The CDR3 runs to 15 residues. The ends lost 4 bases at V and 8 bases at J; junction bases unmatched: 6. The germline CDR1 and CDR2 sequences are SGHAT and FQNNGV. The CDR3 protein is CASSSSGTGGDEQFF. CDR3 DNA: TGTGCCAGCAGCTCCTCCGGGACAGGGGGCGATGAGCAGTTCTTC.

This clone was picked up one time. V and J are TRBV29-1 and TRBJ2-7, with TRBD1 identical over 7 bases. The CDR3 is 14 amino acids. The germline V gene has CDR1 SQVTM and CDR2 ANQGSEA. Trimming at V came to 6 bases and at J to 4 bases, leaving 12 bases not matched to a gene. The CDR3 nucleotides read TGCAGCGTCCTAAAAGGGGGCAGAGAATACGAGCAGTACTTC. Its translation is CSVLKGGREYEQYF.

This sequence joins TRBV7-6 and TRBJ2-1; 10 bases match TRBD2. This CDR3 is 15 amino acids long. Germline V CDR1 and CDR2: SGHVS, FNYEAQ. V trimming: 8 bases; J trimming: 0 bases; junction bases outside the gene matches: 4. The CDR3 DNA follows: TGTGCCAGCTCTAGCGGGAGTGTCTCCTACAATGAGCAGTTCTTC. Amino acid sequence: CASSSGSVSYNEQFF.

V and J are TRBV6-5 and TRBJ1-5; D gene ambiguous. Trimming shortened V by 7 bases and J by 1 base, and 11 bases separated the two germline ends. This CDR3 contains 14 residues. Germline-derived CDR1 and CDR2 are MNHEY and SVGAGI. CDR3: CASTPTGSNQPQHF. For the CDR3, the DNA is TGTGCCAGCACCCCCACCGGGAGCAATCAGCCCCAGCATTTT.

This rearrangement joins TRBV25-1 to TRBJ2-1; 9 positions agree with TRBD1. Per germline, CDR1 MGHDK and CDR2 SYGVNS. This CDR3 has 16 residues. V dropped 3 bases and J dropped 2; count of bases not matched to a gene: 5. The CDR3 DNA sequence: TGTGCCAGCAGTGAGACAGGGGGTAGCCCCTACAATGAGCAGTTCTTC. It codes for CASSETGGSPYNEQFF.

The chain employs TRBV7-9 and TRBJ2-1, with TRBD2 matching 9 bases. The CDR3 length is 17 residues. After removal of 2 bases from V and 2 bases from J, the junction contained 7 bases not matched to a gene. Germline V lookup: CDR1 SEHNR, CDR2 FQNEAQ (reference sequence). DNA of the CDR3: TGTGCCAGCAGCTTAAAGGCGGCTAGCGGGACCTACAATGAGCAGTTCTTC. Amino acids: CASSLKAASGTYNEQFF.

The CDR3 coding sequence is TGTGCCAGCATCCTAGCGGGAGGGCCGGGGAATGAGCAGTTCTTC. Protein sequence: CASILAGGPGNEQFF. The V call is TRBV7-9, the J call TRBJ2-1, with 12 bases that match TRBD2. The germline gives CDR1 SEHNR, CDR2 FQNEAQ (reference sequence). The CDR3 runs to 15 residues. The V gene end was trimmed by 7 bases and the J gene end by 7 bases; junction bases not matched to a gene: 8. Full variable domain (remainder filled in from reference TRBV7-9 and TRBJ2-1): DTGVSQNPRHKITKRGQNVTFRCDPISEHNRLYWYRQTLGQGPEFLTYFQNEAQLEKSRLLSDRFSAERPKGSFSTLEIQRTEQGDSAMYLCASILAGGPGNEQFFGPGTRLTVL.

J is TRBJ1-5 and V is TRBV4-3; D uncertain. This CDR3 spans 15 amino acids. Trimming cost V 0 bases and J 1 base, with 7 bases left between them. Germline values: CDR1 LGHNA, CDR2 YSLEER. The CDR3 bases are TGCGCCAGCAGCCAAGATCATCCCAGCAATCAGCCCCAGCATTTT. Protein product: CASSQDHPSNQPQHF.

The chain carries TRBV28 and TRBJ1-1, with D perhaps TRBD1 (5 bases). The CDR3 has 14 residues. With 5 bases removed from V and 2 bases from J, the gap between germline ends came to 12 bases. In germline, CDR1 is MDHEN, CDR2 SYDVKM. CDR3 sequence (DNA): TGTGCCAGCAGTCGGGGGACGGCAAACACTGAAGCTTTCTTT. This sequence encodes CASSRGTANTEAFF.

The chain couples TRBV7-2 to TRBJ1-5; D might be TRBD1 (6 bases). The length of the CDR3 is 16 residues. V shed 0 bases and J shed 3 bases, with 12 bases lying between them. Germline CDR1 reads SGHTA; CDR2 reads FQGNSA. The CDR3 DNA reads TGTGCCAGCAGCTTAGCGGGGGCGGGGGTCAATCAGCCCCAGCATTTT. Protein product: CASSLAGAGVNQPQHF.

The chain uses TRBV27 and TRBJ2-2; the D gene is possibly TRBD2 (6 bases). Per the germline V gene, CDR1 is MNHEY and CDR2 is SMNVEV (reference sequence). Trimming took off 5 bases at V and 9 bases at J, with 13 bases between the two ends. CDR3 length equals 13 residues. CDR3 residues: CASSLAGGRELFF. The CDR3 DNA follows: TGTGCCAGCAGTCTCGCCGGAGGGCGGGAGCTGTTTTTT.

V is TRBV28 and J is TRBJ2-7; 9 bases fit TRBD2. J was trimmed by 2 bases and V by 11 bases; bases with no gene match: 10. CDR1 is MDHEN and CDR2 is SYDVKM in the germline V gene. This CDR3 has 14 amino acids. This chain's CDR3 is CASHRIAGAYEQYF. The CDR3 nucleotides are TGTGCCTCCCACCGAATAGCGGGAGCCTACGAGCAGTACTTC.